The rows below give T cell receptor beta chains drawn from one sample of a study of early T cells in non-severe SARS-CoV-2 infection. TCRdb used MiXCR to reprocess the 5' RACE reads, holding one entry per CDR3 protein. Here the sample spans over 95,000 distinct CDR3 sequences, over 15% being singletons. The sample was whole blood. The receptors derive from an adult who was a healthcare worker with PCR-confirmed SARS-CoV-2 infection or an uninfected control (not recorded which). Each CDR3 is given with its conserved first and last residue. The D gene is left open where the match is weak. Clone size is stated in some rows and not others, as once, few, many or a class when expanded.

V,J,D,size,DNA,CDR3
TRBV10-2,TRBJ2-7,TRBD1,few,TGCGCCAGCAGGGACCTTGGACAGGGGGCGACCTGGGAGCAGTACTTC,CASRDLGQGATWEQYF
TRBV6-5,TRBJ2-1,TRBD2,few,TGTGCCAGCAGTCCCTGGGGAGCGGGAGGGCCTAATGAGCAGTTCTTC,CASSPWGAGGPNEQFF
TRBV20-1,TRBJ1-1,NA,many,TGCAGTGCTAGAGATTGGGGTTATGGGATGAACACTGAAGCTTTCTTT,CSARDWGYGMNTEAFF
TRBV29-1,TRBJ2-7,TRBD1,few,TGCAGCGTTTTTGACAGGGACCCCTACGAGCAGTACTTC,CSVFDRDPYEQYF
TRBV28,TRBJ2-7,NA,NA,TGTGCCAGCAGTTTAATGGACAGAAGTAACGAGCAGTACTTC,CASSLMDRSNEQYF
TRBV6-2/TRBV6-3,TRBJ1-5,TRBD1,NA,TGTGCCAGCAGTTACGACAGGGACGAACAGCCCCAGCATTTT,CASSYDRDEQPQHF
TRBV20-1,TRBJ2-3,NA,NA,TGCAGTGCCGTTATAGATACGCAGTATTTT,CSAVIDTQYF
TRBV18,TRBJ1-1,NA,many,TGTGCCAGCTCACCAAATATGGACAGCCCGGAGGCTTTCTTT,CASSPNMDSPEAFF
TRBV7-6,TRBJ2-7,NA,few,TGTGCCAGCAGCTTAGGGGCAGGTTTCCTCTACGAGCAGTACTTC,CASSLGAGFLYEQYF
TRBV6-1,TRBJ1-2,NA,few,TGTGCCAGCAGTGAAGCGCAGTGGAGTCGAGGGGTCTATGGCTACACCTTC,CASSEAQWSRGVYGYTF
TRBV5-4,TRBJ1-2,NA,many,TGTGCCAGCAGCCCGGACAGATTCTATGGCTACACCTTC,CASSPDRFYGYTF
TRBV7-8,TRBJ2-3,TRBD2,NA,TGTGCCAGCAGCTCCGTGAGTCCTAGCGGGAGCACAGATACGCAGTATTTT,CASSSVSPSGSTDTQYF
TRBV30,TRBJ1-1,TRBD1,few,TGTGCCTGGCAGGGACAGCCGAACACTGAAGCTTTCTTT,CAWQGQPNTEAFF